This is a list of T cell receptor beta chains from one sample in a study of control samples from healthy donors and cancer patients. Sequencing used immunoSEQ multiplex PCR; TCRdb keeps in-frame clones, though not all of them. The sample records some 22,000 clones, 75% to 90% being singletons. What was sequenced was PBMCs. These receptors came from a man aged 60 to 75 with head and neck cancer. CDR3s leave out the opening cysteine and the closing phenylalanine or tryptophan.

v_gene	j_gene	CDR3aa
TRBV5-1	TRBJ2-5	ASTRGTSEETQY
TRBV12-3/TRBV12-4	TRBJ1-1	ASSYRATRAF
TRBV5-1	TRBJ2-1	ASSPEPGGYNEQF
TRBV5-1	TRBJ2-5	ASSSDRAYQETQY
TRBV19	TRBJ2-2	ASRRGLAETGELF
TRBV5-1	TRBJ1-1	ASSLAGENTEAF
TRBV5-1	TRBJ1-1	ASRYQGGNTEAF
TRBV6-5	TRBJ1-1	ASSPRTGPNTEAF
TRBV7-9	TRBJ1-1	ASSLVQPEAF
TRBV10-3	TRBJ1-6	AISESSSSSYNSPLH
TRBV5-1	TRBJ2-1	ASSSMTSGPYNEQF
TRBV7-8	TRBJ2-3	ASSLGVGRESTDTQY
TRBV5-6	TRBJ2-7	ASSWRDRETYEQY
TRBV27	TRBJ1-5	ASSVTGRNQPQH
TRBV18	TRBJ2-7	ASSDREALYEQY
TRBV27	TRBJ1-2	ASSPSPGTGPLFGYT
TRBV27	TRBJ1-1	ASSFQWNTEAF
TRBV2	TRBJ1-6	ASQFRGINSPLH
TRBV11-2	TRBJ2-1	ASSSLGGAAYNEQF
TRBV6-5	TRBJ2-4	ASSYYPNRGVQY
TRBV7-9	TRBJ1-1	ASSPETGSSTF
TRBV6-1	TRBJ2-6	ASSEVGSGANVLT
TRBV19	TRBJ1-2	ASTEPGTGHGYT
TRBV5-5	TRBJ2-3	ASSPELGDTQY
TRBV5-6	TRBJ1-1	ASSRLGQLNTEAF
TRBV7-3	TRBJ2-1	ASRSAGTGHNEQF
TRBV12-3/TRBV12-4	TRBJ1-2	ASSLGREYGYT
TRBV6-6	TRBJ1-1	ASTDYTEAF
TRBV18	TRBJ1-2	ASSSGANYGYT